This T cell receptor beta chain is from a study of tissue T cells after allogeneic stem cell transplantation. The wider study: Pathologist review favored tissue samples showing histologically apparent lymphocytes.

Study-wide results and limits: Anatomically similar tissues had similar TCR repertoires within each patient. Which tissue TCRs were alloreactive or antigen-specific was not determined. Some clones might be persisting host cells. Motif-based clustering found tissue-specific repertoire signatures shared across patients, though few clones were shared.

TCRdb keeps only in-frame clones here, not all; method: immunoSEQ multiplex PCR. This repertoire shows some 7,000 clones, 65% to 85% found once; its top ten account for approximately 15%. Germline V gives CDR1 SNHLY, CDR2 FYNNEI. V shed 8 bases, J shed 3 bases, and the junction held 3 bases outside the gene matches. This CDR3 is 12 amino acids long. Of note for this clone: Its antigen is currently unknown.

The specimen was skin, collected at autopsy. This TCR came from an older male patient with steroid-refractory graft-versus-host disease after an allogeneic stem cell transplant. Some T cells could come from the graft donor. V usage is TRBV2 and J usage is TRBJ2-7, with TRBD1 matching over 8 bases. Here the CDR3 DNA reads TGTGCCAGCGGACAGGGAGGCTACGAGCAGTACTTC. The encoded protein is CASGQGGYEQYF.